Many counts were recorded for the clone carrying this T cell receptor beta chain. No antigen is known for it. The sample comes from a study of T cells in Graves' hyperthyroidism and ophthalmopathy. The germline gives CDR1 DFQATT, CDR2 SNEGSKA (reference sequence). Trimming shortened V by 3 bases and J by 2 bases, and 7 bases separated the two germline ends. CDR3 length: 12 amino acids. Study conclusions and caveats: From stable hyperthyroidism, ophthalmopathy was separated by a 13 V-J model. It was a median about 7.1 months before onset that the model predicted ophthalmopathy. Expanded thyroid clonotypes (above 0.001) were mostly also found in blood.

Each diagnosis was grounded in clinical symptoms, serum thyroxine and TRAb, thyroid ultrasound, and orbital computed tomography. TCR beta CDR3 regions were amplified from RNA. The TCR CDR3 was amplified in a first-round RT-PCR using the HTBI primer set. TCRdb re-called the multiplex PCR reads with MiXCR, one entry per CDR3 protein. This table has around 690,000 distinct CDR3 sequences, roughly 17% appearing once. The gene calls are TRBV20-1 and TRBJ1-2; no definite D call. This clonotype was obtained from a man aged 50-59 years with Graves' hyperthyroidism. Material: blood. The CDR3 is CSASSGNYGYTF. The DNA for the CDR3 is TGCAGTGCTAGCTCGGGGAACTATGGCTACACCTTC.